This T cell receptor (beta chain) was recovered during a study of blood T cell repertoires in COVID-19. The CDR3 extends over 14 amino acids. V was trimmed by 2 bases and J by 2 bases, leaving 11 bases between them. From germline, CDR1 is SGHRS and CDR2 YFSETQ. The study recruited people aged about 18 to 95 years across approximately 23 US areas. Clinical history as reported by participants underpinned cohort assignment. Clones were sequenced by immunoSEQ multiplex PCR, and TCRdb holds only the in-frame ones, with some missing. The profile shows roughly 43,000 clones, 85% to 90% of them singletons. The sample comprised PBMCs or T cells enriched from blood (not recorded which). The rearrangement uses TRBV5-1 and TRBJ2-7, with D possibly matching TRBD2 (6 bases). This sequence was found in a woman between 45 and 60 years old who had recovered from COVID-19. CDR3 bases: TGCGCCAGCAGCTTCGGACGACTAGCCTACGAGCAGTACTTC. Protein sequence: CASSFGRLAYEQYF.